Shown below are 8 T cell receptor beta chains from a single sample sequenced in a study of shared clonotypes between healthy human individuals. Data came from immunoSEQ multiplex PCR; TCRdb stores just in-frame clones and leaves some out. The sample carries approximately 1,000,000 clones, about 80% recorded once. The sample was memory CD4+ T cells from PBMCs. Subset described: CD45RA-negative fraction. The receptors shown here come from a man in his late teens or twenties in good health. Some clones in this sample may be carry-over from other donors' samples.

This clone was seen once. The chain carries TRBV5-4 and TRBJ2-3, with TRBD2 identical over 8 bases. Trimming removed 3 bases from V and 7 bases from J; junction bases left unmatched: 13. Germline assignment: CDR1 SGHNT and CDR2 YYREEE (reference sequence). This CDR3 is built from 16 residues. Here the CDR3 DNA reads TGTGCCAGCAGCTCCTCAGCGGGAGAGGGGGGGCATACGCAGTATTTT. It yields the protein CASSSSAGEGGHTQYF.

The rearrangement uses TRBV9 and TRBJ2-1; tentative D call: TRBD1 (5 bases). Germline lookup yields CDR1 SGDLS and CDR2 YYNGEE. V was shortened by 4 bases and J by 2 bases, with 13 bases between the two germline ends. The CDR3 is 15 amino acids. This chain's CDR3 is CASSPRAGTYNEQFF. The CDR3, as DNA: TGTGCCAGCAGCCCACGGGCAGGGACCTACAATGAGCAGTTCTTC.

The gene calls are TRBV28 and TRBJ2-7; TRBD1 might be the D (6 bases). Germline V gene data show CDR1 as MDHEN and CDR2 as SYDVKM. Trimming left V 10 bases short and J 3 bases short, with 28 bases between. This CDR3 region has 17 residues. The CDR3 spells CATTPRVGGGQFYEQYF. In DNA, the CDR3 is TGTGCCACCACCCCCAGGGTAGGAGGTGGACAGTTCTACGAGCAGTACTTC. The full variable domain, in which reference TRBV28 and TRBJ2-7 provide the parts outside the CDR3, is DVKVTQSSRYLVKRTGEKVFLECVQDMDHENMFWYRQDPGLGLRLIYFSYDVKMKEKGDIPEGYSVSREKKERFSLILESASTNQTSMYLCATTPRVGGGQFYEQYFGPGTRLTVT.

The J gene is TRBJ1-5, the V gene TRBV6-5; D is ambiguous. Germline CDR1 and CDR2: MNHEY and SVGAGI. The CDR3 has 15 amino acids. The V end was cut by 6 bases, the J end by 1 base, with 13 bases between. The CDR3 region has the DNA TGTGCCAGCAGGAACAAACGCGGGAGCAATCAGCCCCAGCATTTT. It translates to CASRNKRGSNQPQHF.

The CDR3 loop is CAWTRRGPDGYTF. CDR3 coding DNA: TGTGCCTGGACCCGTCGGGGGCCGGATGGCTACACCTTC. The chain is built from TRBV30 and TRBJ1-2, with a tentative D call TRBD1 (6 bases). Germline CDR1 GTSNPN, CDR2 SVGIG (reference sequence). Deletions cut 4 bases from V and 6 bases from J, with 15 bases between. The CDR3 is 13 residues long.

This clone was observed a single time. The chain uses TRBV20-1 and TRBJ2-5; no clear D. The CDR3 sequence is 11 residues long. From germline, CDR1 is DFQATT and CDR2 SNEGSKA (reference sequence). V shed 6 bases and J shed 3 bases, with 8 bases lying between them. CDR3: CSAEVKETQYF. The CDR3 DNA sequence: TGCAGTGCCGAGGTAAAAGAGACCCAGTACTTC.

CDR3 in amino acids: CAISDSPSGGSTDTQYF. The CDR3 DNA reads TGTGCCATCAGTGACTCCCCCAGCGGGGGTAGCACAGATACGCAGTATTTT. V usage is TRBV10-3 and J usage is TRBJ2-3, with 8 bases identical to TRBD2. With 3 bases clipped from V and 0 bases from J, the junction kept 8 bases outside the gene matches. Germline assignment: CDR1 ENHRY and CDR2 SYGVKD. The CDR3 totals 17 residues.

The V gene is TRBV4-2, the J gene TRBJ1-1; maybe TRBD1 (6 bases). Germline V gene sequence: CDR1 LGHNA, CDR2 YNFKEQ. This CDR3 has 16 amino acids. With 4 bases removed from V and 0 bases from J, the gap between germline ends came to 15 bases. In nucleotides, the CDR3 is TGTGCCAGCAGCCCTAGAAGGACAGCCATGAACACTGAAGCTTTCTTT. Its protein product is CASSPRRTAMNTEAFF.